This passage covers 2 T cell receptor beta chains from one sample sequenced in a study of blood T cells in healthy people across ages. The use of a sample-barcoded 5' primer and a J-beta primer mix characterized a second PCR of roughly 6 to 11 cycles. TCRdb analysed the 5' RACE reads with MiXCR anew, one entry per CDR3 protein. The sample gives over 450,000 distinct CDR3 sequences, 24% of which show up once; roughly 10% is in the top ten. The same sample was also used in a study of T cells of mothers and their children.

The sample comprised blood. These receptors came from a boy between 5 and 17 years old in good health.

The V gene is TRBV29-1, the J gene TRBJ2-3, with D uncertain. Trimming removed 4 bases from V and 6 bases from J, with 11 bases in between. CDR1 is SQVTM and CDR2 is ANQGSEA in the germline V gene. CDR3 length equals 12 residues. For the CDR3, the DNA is TGCAGCGTTGTGTCGACCCGGGATACGCAGTATTTT. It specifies CSVVSTRDTQYF.

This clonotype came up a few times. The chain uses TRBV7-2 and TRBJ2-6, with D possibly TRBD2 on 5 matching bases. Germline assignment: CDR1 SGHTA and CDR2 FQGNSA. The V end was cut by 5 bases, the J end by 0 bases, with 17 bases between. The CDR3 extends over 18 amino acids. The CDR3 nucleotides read TGTGCCAGCAGCCCCCGCCGGGGTTCTAGCTCTGGGGCCAACGTCCTGACTTTC. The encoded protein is CASSPRRGSSSGANVLTF. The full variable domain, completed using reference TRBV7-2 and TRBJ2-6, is GAGVSQSPSNKVTEKGKDVELRCDPISGHTALYWYRQSLGQGLEFLIYFQGNSAPDKSGLPSDRFSAERTGGSVSTLTIQRTQQEDSAVYLCASSPRRGSSSGANVLTFGAGSRLTVL.